These T cell receptor beta chains were read from a single sample in a study of T-cell reconstitution after alpha-beta-depleted transplantation in children. MiXCR, run by TCRdb on the PCR reads, gives a single entry per CDR3 protein. The sample lists fewer than 500,000 distinct CDR3 sequences; 43% were seen once. Sample: PBMCs, taken before TCRalphabeta/CD19-depleted stem cell transplant. The receptors originated from a girl aged 2-10 years with aplastic anemia, due to receive a stem cell transplant. Each CDR3 is given with its conserved first and last residue. The order of the fields is V gene, J gene, D gene, CDR3 length, clone size, CDR3 DNA, CDR3 protein. The D gene is left open where the match is weak. Clone size is not always given. Where it is, it says once, few, many or a class for expanded clones.

TRBV28	TRBJ1-2	-	13	-	TGTGCCAGCAGGGACCTAGAGAACTATGGCTACACCTTC	CASRDLENYGYTF
TRBV29-1	TRBJ2-1	TRBD2	17	-	TGCAGCTCTGTGGGGGGTGTCCGGGACTATCCCTACAATGAGCAGTTCTTC	CSSVGGVRDYPYNEQFF
TRBV12-3/TRBV12-4	TRBJ2-7	-	14	many	TGTGCCAGCACCGAAGAGGGGGGGGACTACGAGCAGTACTTC	CASTEEGGDYEQYF
TRBV2	TRBJ1-1	-	13	many	TGTGCCAGCAGTGGAGGAGGGTTGACTGAAGCTTTCTTT	CASSGGGLTEAFF
TRBV29-1	TRBJ1-3	-	15	-	TGCAGCGTTGAGATCGGTCCTGCCTCTGGAAACACCATATATTTT	CSVEIGPASGNTIYF
TRBV20-1	TRBJ1-2	-	12	many	TGCAGTGCTGGGACGGACAACTATGGCTACACCTTC	CSAGTDNYGYTF
TRBV20-1	TRBJ1-6	-	17	-	TGCAGTGCTACAAGGAAACGGACTCTCCGGACGAATTCACCCCTCCACTTT	CSATRKRTLRTNSPLHF
TRBV2	TRBJ1-4	TRBD1	15	-	TGTGCCAGCAGCCCCATGGGGACAGCTAATGAAAAACTGTTTTTT	CASSPMGTANEKLFF
TRBV29-1	TRBJ1-2	-	11	few	TGCAGCGTTGAGGGCAGGGAGGGCTACACCTTC	CSVEGREGYTF
TRBV18	TRBJ2-1	TRBD1	13	many	TGTGCCAGCTCACACGGACAGGGAAGTGAGCAGTTCTTC	CASSHGQGSEQFF
TRBV6-5	TRBJ1-2	-	16	once	TGTGCCAGCAGTTACCGATACGGGGGAGTCGGGGATGGCTACACCTTC	CASSYRYGGVGDGYTF
TRBV20-1	TRBJ2-3	TRBD2	16	-	TGCAGTGCTACCGACCGGACTAGCGGGACGGGAGATACGCAGTATTTT	CSATDRTSGTGDTQYF
TRBV11-2	TRBJ1-4	-	14	-	TGTGCCAGCAGCCCTCAGGGATACGGGGAAAAACTGTTTTTT	CASSPQGYGEKLFF
TRBV7-2	TRBJ2-5	-	14	few	TGTGCCAGCAGCTTAGCAGGGCCCGGAGAGACCCACTACTTC	CASSLAGPGETHYF
TRBV7-9	TRBJ2-1	-	12	few	TGTGCCAGCAGCTTAGTTAGTCCTGAGCAGTTCTTC	CASSLVSPEQFF
TRBV5-1	TRBJ1-2	-	13	-	TGCGCCAGCAGTCCTGATCAGACCCATGGCTACACCTTC	CASSPDQTHGYTF
TRBV4-2	TRBJ1-1	-	15	-	TGTGCCAGCAGCCAAGATGGCAGGGAGAACACTGAAGCTTTCTTT	CASSQDGRENTEAFF
TRBV12-3/TRBV12-4	TRBJ2-7	-	16	-	TGTGCCAGCCCGGGATTGGGAGGCGGTCCGAGCTACGAGCAGTACTTC	CASPGLGGGPSYEQYF
TRBV5-6	TRBJ1-5	TRBD1	15	-	TGTGCCAGCAGCTTGGGACAGGGGGTAAACCAGCCCCAGCATTTT	CASSLGQGVNQPQHF
TRBV20-1	TRBJ2-7	TRBD2	14	few	TGCAGTGCGAGGACTAGCGGGAGGTCCTACGAGCAGTACTTC	CSARTSGRSYEQYF
TRBV29-1	TRBJ2-1	TRBD2	15	many	TGCAGCGCCAGAGTCCGGACTAGCGGGAGAAATGAGCAGTTCTTC	CSARVRTSGRNEQFF
TRBV15	TRBJ2-2	-	17	few	TGTGCCACCAGCAGAGATCCCCGGTCCCTGGACACCGGGGAGCTGTTTTTT	CATSRDPRSLDTGELFF
TRBV5-4	TRBJ2-5	-	14	-	TGTGCCAGCAGCTCCCCGGGACCCCAAGAGACCCAGTACTTC	CASSSPGPQETQYF
TRBV24-1	TRBJ2-7	-	14	-	TGTGCCACCAGAAGTAACAGGGCCCCCTACGAGCAGTACTTC	CATRSNRAPYEQYF
TRBV6-1	TRBJ1-5	-	13	-	TGTGCCAGCAGTCCTACAGCTAATCAGCCCCAGCATTTT	CASSPTANQPQHF
TRBV9	TRBJ2-1	TRBD2	15	many	TGTGCCAGCAGCGTATTAGCGGGAGGATTCAATGAGCAGTTCTTC	CASSVLAGGFNEQFF